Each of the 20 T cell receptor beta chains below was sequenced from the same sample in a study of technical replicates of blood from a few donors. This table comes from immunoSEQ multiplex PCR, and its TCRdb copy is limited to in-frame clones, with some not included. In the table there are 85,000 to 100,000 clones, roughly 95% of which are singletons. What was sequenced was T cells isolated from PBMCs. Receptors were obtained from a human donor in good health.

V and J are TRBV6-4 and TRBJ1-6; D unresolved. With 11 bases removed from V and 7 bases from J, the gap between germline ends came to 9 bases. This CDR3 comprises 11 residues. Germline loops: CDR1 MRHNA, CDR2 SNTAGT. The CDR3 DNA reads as TGTGCCCCGAGGCCAAATTCACCCCTCCACTTT. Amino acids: CAPRPNSPLHF.

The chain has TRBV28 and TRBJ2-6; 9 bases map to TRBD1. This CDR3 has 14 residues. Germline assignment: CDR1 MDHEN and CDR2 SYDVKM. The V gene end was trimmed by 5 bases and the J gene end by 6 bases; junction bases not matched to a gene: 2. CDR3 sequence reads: CASSNRGLANVLTF. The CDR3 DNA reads TGTGCCAGCAGTAACAGGGGGCTGGCCAACGTCCTGACTTTC. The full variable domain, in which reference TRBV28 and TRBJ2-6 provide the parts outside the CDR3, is DVKVTQSSRYLVKRTGEKVFLECVQDMDHENMFWYRQDPGLGLRLIYFSYDVKMKEKGDIPEGYSVSREKKERFSLILESASTNQTSMYLCASSNRGLANVLTFGAGSRLTVL.

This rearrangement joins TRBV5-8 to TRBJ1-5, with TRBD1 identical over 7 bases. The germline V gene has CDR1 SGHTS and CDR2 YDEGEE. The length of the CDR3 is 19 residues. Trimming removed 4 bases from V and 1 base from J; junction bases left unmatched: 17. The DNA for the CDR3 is TGTGCCAGCAGCCCAACGACAGGGACCCGATCCTTAAGCAATCAGCCCCAGCATTTT. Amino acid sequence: CASSPTTGTRSLSNQPQHF.

The CDR3 region has the DNA TGTGCCAGCAGCTCGGGGGAGACCCAGTACTTC. Its translation is CASSSGETQYF. This chain uses TRBV5-4 with TRBJ2-5, with a tentative D call TRBD2 (5 bases). The CDR3 spans 11 residues. The V gene lost 3 bases and the J gene lost 5 bases, with 5 bases spanning the gap. Germline CDR1 is SGHNT and CDR2 is YYREEE (reference sequence).

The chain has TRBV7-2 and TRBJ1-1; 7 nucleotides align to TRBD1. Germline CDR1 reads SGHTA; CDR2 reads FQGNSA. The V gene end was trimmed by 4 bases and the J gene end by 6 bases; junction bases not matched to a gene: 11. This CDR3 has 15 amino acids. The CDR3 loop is CASSSRDTGVAEAFF. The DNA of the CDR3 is TGTGCCAGCAGCTCTAGAGACACAGGGGTCGCTGAAGCTTTCTTT.

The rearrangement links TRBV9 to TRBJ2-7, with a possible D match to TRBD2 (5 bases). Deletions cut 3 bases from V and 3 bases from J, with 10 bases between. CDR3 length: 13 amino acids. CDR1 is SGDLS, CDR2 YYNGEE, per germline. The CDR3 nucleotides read TGTGCCAGCAGCGGGACTGACTACTACGAGCAGTACTTC. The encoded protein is CASSGTDYYEQYF.

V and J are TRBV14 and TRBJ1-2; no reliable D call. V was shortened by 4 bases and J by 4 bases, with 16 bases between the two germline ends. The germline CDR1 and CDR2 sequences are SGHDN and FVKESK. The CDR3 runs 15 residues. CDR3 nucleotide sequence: TGTGCCAGCAGCCTAGTCCGAGGCTCCCCCTATGGCTACACCTTC. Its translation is CASSLVRGSPYGYTF. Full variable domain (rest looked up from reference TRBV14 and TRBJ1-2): EAGVTQFPSHSVIEKGQTVTLRCDPISGHDNLYWYRRVMGKEIKFLLHFVKESKQDESGMPNNRFLAERTGGTYSTLKVQPAELEDSGVYFCASSLVRGSPYGYTFGSGTRLTVV.

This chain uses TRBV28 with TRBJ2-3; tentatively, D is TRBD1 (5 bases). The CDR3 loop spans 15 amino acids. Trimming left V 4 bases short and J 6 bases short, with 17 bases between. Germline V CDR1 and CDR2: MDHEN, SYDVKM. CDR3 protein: CASSSLDIIRDTQYF. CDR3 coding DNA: TGTGCCAGCAGTTCACTGGACATAATCAGGGATACGCAGTATTTT.

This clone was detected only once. CDR3 bases: TGTGCCAGCAGTGGGACTAGCGGCGGGGGGGAGCAGTACTTC. Translating gives CASSGTSGGGEQYF. V is TRBV6-5 and J is TRBJ2-7, with TRBD2 matching 11 bases. V shed 5 bases and J 7 bases; nucleotides not matched to a gene: 7. Germline V gives CDR1 MNHEY, CDR2 SVGAGI. The CDR3 loop spans 14 amino acids.

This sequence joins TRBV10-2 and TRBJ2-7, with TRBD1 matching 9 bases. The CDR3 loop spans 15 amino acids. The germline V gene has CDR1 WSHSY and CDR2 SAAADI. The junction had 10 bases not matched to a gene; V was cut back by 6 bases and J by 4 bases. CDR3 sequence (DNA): TGCGCCAGCAGGGACAGGGGCCTTTCCTCTTACGAGCAGTACTTC. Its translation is CASRDRGLSSYEQYF.

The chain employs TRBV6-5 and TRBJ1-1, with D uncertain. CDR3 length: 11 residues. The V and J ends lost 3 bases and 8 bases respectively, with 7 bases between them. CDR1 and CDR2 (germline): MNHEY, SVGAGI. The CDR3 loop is CASSYTGEAFF. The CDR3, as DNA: TGTGCCAGCAGTTATACGGGAGAAGCTTTCTTT.

The CDR3 sequence: CASSLTRLQYF. Written as DNA, the CDR3 is TGTGCCAGCAGTTTAACACGCTTGCAGTATTTT. The chain combines TRBV28 with TRBJ2-3; no clear D gene. Germline V gives CDR1 MDHEN, CDR2 SYDVKM. The germline V and J ends were trimmed by 2 bases and 11 bases, with 8 bases remaining between them. CDR3 length: 11 residues.

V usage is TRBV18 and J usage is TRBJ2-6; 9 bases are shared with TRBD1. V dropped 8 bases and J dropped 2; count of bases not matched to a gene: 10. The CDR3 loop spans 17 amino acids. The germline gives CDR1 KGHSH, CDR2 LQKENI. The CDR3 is CASAFGTGRTGANVLTF. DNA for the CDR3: TGTGCCAGCGCCTTCGGGACAGGGAGGACTGGGGCCAACGTCCTGACTTTC.

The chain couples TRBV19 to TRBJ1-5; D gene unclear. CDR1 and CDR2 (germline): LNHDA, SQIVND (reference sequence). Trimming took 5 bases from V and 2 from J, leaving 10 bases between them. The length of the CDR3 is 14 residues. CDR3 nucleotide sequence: TGTGCCAGTAGTGTCCCCGGGGGCAATCAGCCCCAGCATTTT. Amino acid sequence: CASSVPGGNQPQHF.

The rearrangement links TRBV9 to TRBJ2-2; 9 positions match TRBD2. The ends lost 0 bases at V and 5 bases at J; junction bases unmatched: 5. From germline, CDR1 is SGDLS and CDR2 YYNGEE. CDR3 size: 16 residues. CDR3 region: CASSVARTSVTGELFF. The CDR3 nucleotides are TGTGCCAGCAGCGTAGCGAGGACTAGCGTTACCGGGGAGCTGTTTTTT.

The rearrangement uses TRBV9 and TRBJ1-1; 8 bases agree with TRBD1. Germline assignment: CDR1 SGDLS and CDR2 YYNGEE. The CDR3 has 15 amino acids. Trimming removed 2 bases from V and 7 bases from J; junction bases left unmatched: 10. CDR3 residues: CASSVHSGGRNEAFF. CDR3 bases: TGTGCCAGCAGCGTTCACTCAGGGGGCAGGAATGAAGCTTTCTTT.

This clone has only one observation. The CDR3 DNA sequence: TGTGCCAGCAGCCTTTTGCGCACCGGGGAGCTGTTTTTT. Translated: CASSLLRTGELFF. This sequence joins TRBV14 and TRBJ2-2; unclear D gene. V dropped 4 bases and J dropped 4 bases, with 7 bases sitting between them. The CDR3 spans 13 residues. Germline values: CDR1 SGHDN, CDR2 FVKESK.

CDR3 region: CASSRQVSNEAFF. In DNA, the CDR3 is TGTGCCAGCAGCAGACAGGTTTCTAATGAAGCTTTCTTT. V is TRBV9 and J is TRBJ1-1; weak D call: TRBD1 (6 bases). V was pared by 4 bases and J by 7 bases, with 14 bases between. In germline, CDR1 is SGDLS, CDR2 YYNGEE. This CDR3 is 13 amino acids long.

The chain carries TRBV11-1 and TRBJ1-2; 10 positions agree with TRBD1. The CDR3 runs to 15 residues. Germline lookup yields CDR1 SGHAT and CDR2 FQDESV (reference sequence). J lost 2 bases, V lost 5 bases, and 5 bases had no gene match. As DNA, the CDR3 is TGTGCCAGCAGCGTGACAGGGGGCTTAAACTATGGCTACACCTTC. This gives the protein CASSVTGGLNYGYTF.

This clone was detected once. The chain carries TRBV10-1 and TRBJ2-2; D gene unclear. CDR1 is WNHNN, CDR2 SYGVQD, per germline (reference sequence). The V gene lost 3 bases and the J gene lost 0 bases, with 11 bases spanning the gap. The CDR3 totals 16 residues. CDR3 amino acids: CASSDRGRTNTGELFF. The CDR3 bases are TGCGCCAGCAGTGATCGTGGGCGCACGAACACCGGGGAGCTGTTTTTT.